This entry lists 18 T cell receptor beta chains sequenced from one sample in a study of T cells after yellow fever vaccination. In TCRdb, the 5' RACE reads were re-called with MiXCR into one record per CDR3 protein. The table lists roughly 240,000 distinct CDR3 sequences, around 6.7% of them singletons, with 1.1% in the top ten. The source material was CD4+ T cells sorted from PBMCs, sampled on the day of the yellow fever booster vaccination. These receptors all come from a young man who received the YFV17D yellow fever vaccine.

The chain is built from TRBV6-4 and TRBJ2-3; 11 nucleotides match TRBD1. This CDR3 region has 23 residues. J was trimmed by 0 bases and V by 5 bases; bases with no gene match: 25. CDR1 is MRHNA and CDR2 is SNTAGT in the germline V gene. CDR3 sequence reads: CASSTRGQGAAERLAGSTDTQYF. CDR3 coding DNA: TGTGCCAGCAGTACCCGTGGACAGGGGGCGGCGGAAAGGCTAGCGGGGAGCACAGATACGCAGTATTTT.

The chain employs TRBV20-1 and TRBJ1-2, with D maybe TRBD1 (5 bases). V gave up 0 bases and J gave up 5 bases, with 13 bases separating them. Germline CDR1 reads DFQATT; CDR2 reads SNEGSKA (reference sequence). This CDR3 contains 14 residues. The CDR3 DNA follows: TGCAGTGCTAGAGATCGGGGGACCCGTTATGGCTACACCTTC. Translating it yields CSARDRGTRYGYTF.

This clonotype was recorded at least ten times. The chain joins TRBV10-3 to TRBJ2-1; 9 nucleotides agree with TRBD2. There are 17 residues in the CDR3. The V and J ends lost 3 bases and 9 bases, in that order; junction bases with no gene match: 15. CDR1 is ENHRY, CDR2 SYGVKD, per germline. CDR3 region: CAISDTDTVAGESEQFF. The CDR3 DNA is TGTGCCATCAGTGATACCGATACCGTAGCGGGAGAAAGTGAGCAGTTCTTC.

The genes are TRBV7-2 and TRBJ2-7; the match to TRBD2 covers 9 bases. This CDR3 is built from 16 residues. After removal of 1 base from V and 5 bases from J, the junction contained 9 bases not matched to a gene. Germline CDR1 and CDR2: SGHTA and FQGNSA. The CDR3 loop is CASSLEIAGGPHEQYF. The CDR3 DNA reads as TGTGCCAGCAGCTTAGAAATTGCGGGAGGGCCTCACGAGCAGTACTTC.

The rearrangement joins TRBV24-1 to TRBJ2-3, with D perhaps given as TRBD1 or TRBD2 (6 bases each). Germline CDR1 is KGHDR and CDR2 is SFDVKD. The germline V and J ends were trimmed by 8 bases and 2 bases, with 10 bases remaining between them. The CDR3 spans 13 residues. CDR3 in DNA: TGTGCCACCACGGAGGGGGACACAGATACGCAGTATTTT. Translating gives CATTEGDTDTQYF.

This clonotype has just a few counts. The chain couples TRBV12-5 to TRBJ2-1; TRBD2 aligns across 7 bases. Trimming at V came to 4 bases and at J to 7 bases, leaving 13 bases not matched to a gene. The CDR3 is 16 residues long. Germline V gene sequence: CDR1 LGHNT, CDR2 FRNRAP. CDR3 nucleotide sequence: TGTGCTAGTGGTTCCCCTCGAGCGGGGTCCCAGAATGAGCAGTTCTTC. Protein sequence: CASGSPRAGSQNEQFF.

This sequence joins TRBV5-1 and TRBJ2-3, with TRBD2 identical over 7 bases. V dropped 0 bases and J dropped 0; count of bases not matched to a gene: 7. Per germline, CDR1 SGHRS and CDR2 YFSETQ. The CDR3 runs 17 residues. The CDR3 is CASSLVASGTSTDTQYF. CDR3 DNA sequence: TGCGCCAGCAGCTTGGTGGCTAGCGGAACTAGCACAGATACGCAGTATTTT.

This clonotype was recorded a few times. This rearrangement joins TRBV11-2 to TRBJ1-2; D might be TRBD1 (6 bases). Trimming took off 0 bases at V and 4 bases at J, with 18 bases between the two ends. Germline V gene sequence: CDR1 SGHAT, CDR2 FQNNGV. This CDR3 has 17 residues. CDR3 residues: CASSLERGGGRGYGYTF. In DNA, the CDR3 is TGTGCCAGCAGCTTAGAGCGCGGAGGGGGGCGCGGCTATGGCTACACCTTC.

At least ten counts were recorded for this clonotype. V is TRBV6-1 and J is TRBJ2-1; 11 bases match TRBD2. J gave up 6 bases and V 6 bases, and 7 bases lay outside the gene matches. Germline V gene lookup returns CDR1 MNHNS and CDR2 SASEGT. CDR3 size: 15 residues. The CDR3 here is CASSSGLAVINEQFF. CDR3 nucleotide sequence: TGTGCCAGCAGCTCGGGACTAGCGGTGATCAATGAGCAGTTCTTC.

This clonotype was picked up a small number of times. The V gene is TRBV12-3 or TRBV12-4, the J gene TRBJ1-2; 11 bases fit TRBD1. The CDR3 totals 14 residues. With V trimmed by 5 bases and J by 9 bases, 8 bases remained unmatched. DNA of the CDR3: TGTGCCAGCAGTCGAAGGACAGGGGGCCGGAGCTACACCTTC. The encoded protein is CASSRRTGGRSYTF.

In its sample, this clonotype was seen a few times. V is TRBV6-2 or TRBV6-3 and J is TRBJ2-1, with 13 bases fitting TRBD2. Germline CDR1 and CDR2: MNHEY and SVGEGT. The CDR3 is made up of 19 amino acids. V shed 0 bases and J 0 bases; nucleotides not matched to a gene: 5. In DNA, the CDR3 is TGTGCCAGCAGTTACTCCGGGACTAGCGGGACCCGCTCCTACAATGAGCAGTTCTTC. Translating it yields CASSYSGTSGTRSYNEQFF.

The table lists this clonotype with a few counts. The chain combines TRBV15 with TRBJ2-1; maybe TRBD2 (6 bases). Trimming left V 2 bases short and J 6 bases short, with 17 bases between. Germline V gene data show CDR1 as LNHNV and CDR2 as YYDKDF (reference sequence). There are 16 residues in the CDR3. The CDR3 protein is CATSRKRELGFNEQFF. For the CDR3, the DNA is TGTGCCACCAGCAGAAAACGGGAGTTGGGTTTCAATGAGCAGTTCTTC.

CDR3 DNA sequence: TGTGCCAGCAGGGAACTAGGCTCCTACAATGAGCAGTTCTTC. Translated: CASRELGSYNEQFF. V is TRBV27 and J is TRBJ2-1, with D maybe TRBD2 (5 bases). Trimming left V 6 bases short and J 0 bases short, with 9 bases between. Germline CDR1 and CDR2: MNHEY and SMNVEV (reference sequence). The CDR3 extends over 14 amino acids.

This clonotype showed up just a few times. The chain employs TRBV7-8 and TRBJ2-3; TRBD2 might be the D (5 bases). The CDR3 extends over 18 amino acids. Per the germline V gene, CDR1 is SGHVS and CDR2 is FQNEAQ. V lost 10 bases, J lost 0 bases, and 26 bases lay in between. The CDR3 nucleotides are TGTGCCATCAAACGGGTGGCGGGCAATTTCCCTAGCACAGATACGCAGTATTTT. As protein: CAIKRVAGNFPSTDTQYF.

The rearrangement uses TRBV7-2 and TRBJ2-1; the D is unclear. V was pared by 1 base and J by 0 bases, with 10 bases between. The V gene's germline CDR1 is SGHTA and CDR2 FQGNSA. The CDR3 has 16 residues. The CDR3 DNA is TGTGCCAGCAGCTTAGTTTCACTTAGCTCCTACAATGAGCAGTTCTTC. This gives the protein CASSLVSLSSYNEQFF.

This clonotype showed up just a few times. The V gene is TRBV12-3 or TRBV12-4, the J gene TRBJ2-7; D is perhaps TRBD1 or TRBD2 (5 bases each). The CDR3 loop spans 17 amino acids. V lost 0 bases and J lost 0, with 15 bases in between. This CDR3 reads CASSLAVGERSSYEQYF. In nucleotides, the CDR3 is TGTGCCAGCAGTTTAGCAGTAGGGGAGCGATCCTCCTACGAGCAGTACTTC.

This rearrangement joins TRBV6-5 to TRBJ2-7; 7 nucleotides agree with TRBD1. The CDR3 totals 15 residues. CDR1 is MNHEY and CDR2 is SVGAGI in the germline V gene. V was pared by 2 bases and J by 0 bases, with 4 bases of the junction left unmatched. CDR3 in DNA: TGTGCCAGCAGTTACCCGGGACAGAGCTCCTACGAGCAGTACTTC. Residues: CASSYPGQSSYEQYF.

The sample holds many counts of this clonotype. The chain recombines TRBV5-1 with TRBJ2-7, with D maybe TRBD1 (5 bases). Trimming shortened V by 1 base and J by 3 bases, and 11 bases separated the two germline ends. This CDR3 is built from 14 residues. The germline V gene has CDR1 SGHRS and CDR2 YFSETQ. In DNA form, the CDR3 reads TGCGCCAGCAGCTTGCTAGGGGAAGGCTACGAGCAGTACTTC. Translating it yields CASSLLGEGYEQYF.